This T cell receptor beta chain came from a study of blood T cell repertoires in COVID-19. Trimming removed 2 bases from V and 2 bases from J, with 15 bases in between. Germline CDR1 reads SGHAT; CDR2 reads FQDESV (reference sequence). The length of the CDR3 is 16 residues. Clones were sequenced by immunoSEQ multiplex PCR, and TCRdb holds only the in-frame ones, with some missing. The data show about 70,000 clones, about 86% seen once. The V gene is TRBV11-1, the J gene TRBJ2-5; D gene uncertain. What was sequenced was peripheral blood. This clonotype was sampled from a human donor in a cohort sampled during active COVID-19. CDR3 sequence reads: CASSLSGGTTQETQYF. CDR3 nucleotide sequence: TGTGCCAGCAGCTTATCCGGCGGAACCACTCAAGAGACCCAGTACTTC.